One sample yielded the 28 T cell receptor beta chains listed below, sequenced in a study of shared clonotypes between healthy human individuals (TCRdb year 2020). The receptor library was made with the immunoSEQ multiplex PCR assay. The immuneACCESS repertoire file appears here via TCRdb, limited to in-frame rearrangements. These files lack a portion of the clones; in checked studies, under half of the deficit traces to unresolved V genes, and the cause of the others is not known. For this sample the table gives roughly 2,300,000 clones, of which just under 95% were detected only once. Roughly 0.34% of the sample is in the top ten clones. The specimen was naive CD4+ T cells from PBMCs. The cell subset or site label for this specimen denotes: CD45RA+ positively selected. These TCRs come from a man aged 18 to 29 in good health. Some clones in this sample may be carry-over from other donors' samples.

This clone has a single count. This sample also contains other DNA sequences that code for the same CDR3. The chain recombines TRBV20-1 with TRBJ1-1; D gene uncertain. V lost 6 bases, J lost 1 base, and 6 bases lay in between. The CDR3 extends over 11 amino acids. Germline lookup yields CDR1 DFQATT and CDR2 SNEGSKA (reference sequence). The CDR3 reads CSATGNTEAFF. CDR3 in DNA: TGCAGTGCAACCGGGAACACTGAAGCTTTCTTT.

V is TRBV7-8 and J is TRBJ2-1; tentatively, D is TRBD2 (5 bases). Trimming cost V 1 base and J 4 bases, with 8 bases left between them. The CDR3 is 14 amino acids. Germline V CDR1 and CDR2: SGHVS, FQNEAQ. CDR3 amino acids: CASSLGREYNEQFF. The CDR3 DNA reads TGTGCCAGCAGCTTAGGACGGGAATACAATGAGCAGTTCTTC.

A single count supports this clone. V is TRBV30 and J is TRBJ1-5; possibly TRBD1 for D (5 bases). Trimming took off 8 bases at V and 7 bases at J, with 21 bases between the two ends. CDR3 length equals 14 residues. CDR1 is GTSNPN, CDR2 SVGIG, per germline (reference sequence). CDR3 sequence reads: CALSLGRGNQPQHF. The CDR3 bases are TGTGCCCTCTCGCTCGGCCGGGGGAACCAGCCCCAGCATTTT. Based on the CDR3 plus reference TRBV30 and TRBJ1-5, the full variable domain is SQTIHQWPATLVQPVGSPLSLECTVEGTSNPNLYWYRQAAGRGLQLLFYSVGIGQISSEVPQNLSASRPQDRQFILSSKKLLLSDSGFYLCALSLGRGNQPQHFGDGTRLSIL.

This chain links TRBV4-2 with TRBJ2-7, with TRBD2 matching 15 bases. This CDR3 comprises 16 residues. Germline-derived CDR1 and CDR2 are LGHNA and YNFKEQ. The trim removed 1 base at V and 4 bases at J, leaving 2 bases unmatched. The CDR3 loop is CASSQVGTSGGYEQYF. The CDR3 nucleotides are TGTGCCAGCAGCCAAGTAGGGACTAGCGGGGGGTACGAGCAGTACTTC.

This clone showed up just once. This same CDR3 is encoded by further DNA sequences in the sample. The chain links TRBV19 to TRBJ1-2, with TRBD1 matching 7 bases. The CDR3 runs 13 residues. V gave up 9 bases and J gave up 2 bases; unmatched junction bases: 6. In germline, CDR1 is LNHDA, CDR2 SQIVND (reference sequence). The CDR3 sequence: CASSQGTNYGYTF. The CDR3 nucleotides read TGTGCCAGCTCACAGGGGACAAACTATGGCTACACCTTC.

This clone was seen a few times. Written as DNA, the CDR3 is TGTGCCAGCAGTGGAAGACAGGGGGGGGAGCCCCAGCATTTT. Translated, it gives CASSGRQGGEPQHF. The chain links TRBV2 to TRBJ1-5; TRBD1 matches 9 bases. V lost 4 bases and J lost 8; bases outside the gene matches: 6. The germline V gene encodes CDR1 SNHLY and CDR2 FYNNEI. The CDR3 extends over 14 amino acids.

J is TRBJ2-2 and V is TRBV19, with D uncertain. Trimming took 9 bases from V and 8 from J, leaving 10 bases between them. In germline, CDR1 is LNHDA, CDR2 SQIVND (reference sequence). This CDR3 contains 11 residues. Written as DNA, the CDR3 is TGTGCCAGCAAATACGTGGGGGAGCTGTTTTTT. Amino acids: CASKYVGELFF.

This clone was seen only once. The chain recombines TRBV7-9 with TRBJ2-5, with D uncertain. The CDR3 has 13 residues. Germline CDR1 SEHNR, CDR2 FQNEAQ (reference sequence). The V and J ends lost 5 bases and 1 base respectively, with 8 bases between them. CDR3 protein: CASSPTPQETQYF. As DNA, the CDR3 is TGTGCCAGCAGCCCTACCCCCCAAGAGACCCAGTACTTC.

The gene calls are TRBV30 and TRBJ2-2; D possibly corresponds to TRBD2 (5 bases). The CDR3 totals 15 residues. V was pared by 4 bases and J by 0 bases, with 12 bases between. The germline CDR1 and CDR2 sequences are GTSNPN and SVGIG (reference sequence). The CDR3: CAWTLAGTNTGELFF. Written as DNA, the CDR3 is TGTGCCTGGACGCTGGCGGGTACGAACACCGGGGAGCTGTTTTTT.

The chain links TRBV2 to TRBJ2-1; D unresolved. Germline CDR1 and CDR2: SNHLY and FYNNEI. With 7 bases removed from V and 7 bases from J, the gap between germline ends came to 17 bases. The CDR3 consists of 14 residues. CDR3 sequence reads: CASTPSLANNEQFF. The CDR3 DNA sequence: TGTGCCAGCACCCCCTCCTTGGCGAATAATGAGCAGTTCTTC.

This rearrangement joins TRBV27 to TRBJ2-7; weak D call: TRBD2 (5 bases). Germline assignment: CDR1 MNHEY and CDR2 SMNVEV (reference sequence). The CDR3 consists of 13 residues. Trimming removed 6 bases from V and 3 bases from J, with 12 bases in between. CDR3 DNA sequence: TGTGCCAGCAGACTCGTGGGGAGCTACGAGCAGTACTTC. It yields the protein CASRLVGSYEQYF.

CDR3: CASSPPGLGSGEQFF. CDR3 nucleotides: TGTGCCAGCAGCCCCCCGGGACTAGGGTCGGGTGAGCAGTTCTTC. The J gene is TRBJ2-1, the V gene TRBV5-4, with 8 bases lining up with TRBD2. CDR3 length: 15 amino acids. The J segment lost 9 bases and the V segment lost 4 bases, leaving 12 bases of the junction unmatched. Germline V lookup: CDR1 SGHNT, CDR2 YYREEE (reference sequence).

The chain combines TRBV4-1 with TRBJ2-7, with TRBD1 matching 8 bases. The CDR3 has 15 residues. The germline V gene has CDR1 MGHRA and CDR2 YSYEKL. V shed 1 base and J 5 bases; nucleotides not matched to a gene: 7. This CDR3 reads CASSQAGQGADEQYF. The CDR3 DNA sequence: TGCGCCAGCAGCCAAGCCGGGCAGGGGGCGGACGAGCAGTACTTC.

The chain combines TRBV19 with TRBJ1-3, with D hard to call. Germline assignment: CDR1 LNHDA and CDR2 SQIVND (reference sequence). V gave up 4 bases and J gave up 4 bases, with 14 bases separating them. This CDR3 spans 15 amino acids. The CDR3 sequence is CASSTLPRSGNTIYF. As DNA, the CDR3 is TGTGCCAGTAGTACACTCCCAAGGTCCGGAAACACCATATATTTT. The variable domain in full, with the rest retrieved from reference TRBV19 and TRBJ1-3, is DGGITQSPKYLFRKEGQNVTLSCEQNLNHDAMYWYRQDPGQGLRLIYYSQIVNDFQKGDIAEGYSVSREKKESFPLTVTSAQKNPTAFYLCASSTLPRSGNTIYFGEGSWLTVV.

Remarks on this clone: In the same sample, other DNA sequences code for this CDR3. This rearrangement joins TRBV5-1 to TRBJ1-3, with 9 bases matching TRBD1. V was clipped by 2 bases and J by 4 bases; unmatched bases: 1. CDR1 SGHRS and CDR2 YFSETQ come from the germline V gene. The CDR3 loop spans 14 amino acids. CDR3 residues: CASSFGTGGNTIYF. For the CDR3, the DNA is TGCGCCAGCAGCTTCGGGACAGGGGGAAACACCATATATTTT.

This rearrangement joins TRBV7-9 to TRBJ1-6; 9 positions agree with TRBD1. Looked up from germline, CDR1 is SEHNR and CDR2 is FQNEAQ (reference sequence). The CDR3 is made up of 18 amino acids. Trimming took 4 bases from V and 10 from J; bases not matched to a gene: 17. The CDR3 loop is CASSSPPEGDRARSPLHF. As DNA, the CDR3 is TGTGCCAGCAGCTCACCCCCAGAGGGGGACAGGGCGCGCTCACCCCTCCACTTT.

The V gene is TRBV28, the J gene TRBJ1-2, with no clear D. The ends were cut back, 5 bases at V and 2 bases at J, with 9 bases in the middle. The CDR3 has 13 amino acids. Germline V gene sequence: CDR1 MDHEN, CDR2 SYDVKM. CDR3 nucleotides: TGTGCCAGCAGTAATGGACGGAACTATGGCTACACCTTC. This sequence encodes CASSNGRNYGYTF.

The chain joins TRBV11-1 to TRBJ2-5; no clear D. Germline V gives CDR1 SGHAT, CDR2 FQDESV (reference sequence). V gave up 5 bases and J gave up 5 bases, with 9 bases separating them. CDR3 length equals 12 residues. CDR3 bases: TGTGCCAGCAGCCTTTGGGTCGAGACCCAGTACTTC. Translation: CASSLWVETQYF.

In the case of this clone: Other nucleotide sequences from this sample produce the same CDR3. The chain combines TRBV4-1 with TRBJ2-1, with D unresolved. The germline CDR1 and CDR2 sequences are MGHRA and YSYEKL. Trimming left V 1 base short and J 0 bases short, with 10 bases between. This CDR3 has 16 residues. The CDR3 here is CASSQGTRSSYNEQFF. CDR3 DNA sequence: TGCGCCAGCAGCCAAGGAACCCGGAGCTCCTACAATGAGCAGTTCTTC.

The gene calls are TRBV12-5 and TRBJ2-1; TRBD2 matches at 13 bases. Germline-derived CDR1 and CDR2 are LGHNT and FRNRAP. The CDR3 length is 20 residues. J lost 7 bases, V lost 2 bases, and 17 bases had no gene match. The CDR3 DNA is TGTGCTAGTGGTTTGTTCCCAGGACTAGCGGGAGAGTTGGGCGGAAATGAGCAGTTCTTC. This sequence encodes CASGLFPGLAGELGGNEQFF.

CDR3: CASSLLAQETQYF. The CDR3 DNA reads TGTGCCAGCAGCTTACTAGCCCAAGAGACCCAGTACTTC. The chain has TRBV7-7 and TRBJ2-5, with D possibly TRBD2 on 5 matching bases. This CDR3 has 13 residues. Germline V lookup: CDR1 SSHAT, CDR2 FNYEAQ (reference sequence). Deletions cut 2 bases from V and 1 base from J, with 5 bases between.

The V gene is TRBV11-2, the J gene TRBJ2-7; D is unresolved. V dropped 8 bases and J dropped 5 bases, with 7 bases sitting between them. The germline V gene encodes CDR1 SGHAT and CDR2 FQNNGV. The CDR3 is 10 residues long. The CDR3 spells CASAIHEQYF. The CDR3, as DNA: TGTGCCAGCGCAATCCACGAGCAGTACTTC. The variable domain in full, with the rest retrieved from reference TRBV11-2 and TRBJ2-7, is EAGVAQSPRYKIIEKRQSVAFWCNPISGHATLYWYQQILGQGPKLLIQFQNNGVVDDSQLPKDRFSAERLKGVDSTLKIQPAKLEDSAVYLCASAIHEQYFGPGTRLTVT.

The rearrangement uses TRBV7-2 and TRBJ2-7, with 7 positions matching TRBD1. This CDR3 is 14 amino acids long. CDR1 is SGHTA, CDR2 FQGNSA, per germline. V was clipped by 4 bases and J by 9 bases; unmatched bases: 12. CDR3 protein: CASSSNRGSMMQYF. The CDR3 DNA is TGTGCCAGCAGCTCCAACAGGGGTTCAATGATGCAGTACTTC.

This chain joins TRBV25-1 and TRBJ2-5; 11 bases are a match to TRBD2. This CDR3 region has 15 residues. Germline CDR1 reads MGHDK; CDR2 reads SYGVNS. Trimming removed 6 bases from V and 5 bases from J; junction bases left unmatched: 8. CDR3 nucleotides: TGTGCCAGCAGCCTGACTAGCGGGATGCGGGAGACCCAGTACTTC. It codes for CASSLTSGMRETQYF.

The V call is TRBV11-3, the J call TRBJ2-2, with TRBD2 matching over 9 bases. The V gene's germline CDR1 is SGHNT and CDR2 YENEEA. Germline trimming cut 0 bases from V and 7 bases from J; bases unmatched to any gene: 6. This CDR3 comprises 16 residues. CDR3 region: CASSLDGTSKVGELFF. For the CDR3, the DNA is TGTGCCAGCAGCTTAGACGGGACTAGCAAAGTCGGGGAGCTGTTTTTT.

In its sample, this clone was seen a few times. V gene TRBV6-6 combines with J gene TRBJ2-1; D is unresolved. V dropped 5 bases and J dropped 4 bases, with 3 bases sitting between them. Per germline, CDR1 MNHNY and CDR2 SVGAGI (reference sequence). The CDR3 sequence is 11 residues long. The chain's CDR3 is CASSKYNEQFF. The CDR3 bases are TGTGCCAGCAGTAAGTACAATGAGCAGTTCTTC.

J is TRBJ2-1 and V is TRBV5-4; 12 bases match TRBD2. J was trimmed by 4 bases and V by 9 bases; bases with no gene match: 17. Germline V gene lookup returns CDR1 SGHNT and CDR2 YYREEE (reference sequence). This CDR3 comprises 18 residues. The CDR3 here is CATSKGRALAGGYNEQFF. The CDR3 DNA sequence: TGTGCCACCTCTAAAGGCAGGGCGCTAGCGGGAGGGTACAATGAGCAGTTCTTC.

The chain employs TRBV10-1 and TRBJ1-1; D ambiguous. Trimming removed 1 base from V and 3 bases from J, with 12 bases in between. The CDR3 is made up of 15 amino acids. Per germline, CDR1 WNHNN and CDR2 SYGVQD (reference sequence). The CDR3 nucleotides are TGCGCCAGCAGTGAGTTCGCAGCCGGGGACACTGAAGCTTTCTTT. It is translated as CASSEFAAGDTEAFF.